This is a list of T cell receptor beta chains from one sample in a study of cytomegalovirus exposure and HLA in healthy donors. TCRdb's table, derived via immunoSEQ multiplex PCR, lists solely in-frame clones and lacks some. The data hold 74,000 or so clones, with roughly 80% observed a single time. Material for sequencing was PBMCs. Every receptor here comes from a woman between 40 and 50 years old in good health and CMV-seropositive. Both conserved end residues are part of each CDR3. The D gene is left open where the match is weak. Size tells how often a clone was seen (once, few, many) or the class of an expanded clone, and some rows leave it out.

j_call v_call d_call clone_size cdr3_nt cdr3_aa
TRBJ2-1 TRBV25-1 - - TGTGCCAGCACTAGGACTGGAGGATTCCAGTTCTTC CASTRTGGFQFF
TRBJ2-6 TRBV2 TRBD2 - TGTGCCAGCAGCCAGACTAGCGGGACTGGGGCCAACGTCCTGACTTTC CASSQTSGTGANVLTF
TRBJ1-1 TRBV30 TRBD1 few TGTGCCTGGAGGCCCGGGGACAGGAACACTGAAGCTTTCTTT CAWRPGDRNTEAFF
TRBJ1-1 TRBV5-4 TRBD1 - TGTGCCAGCAGCACTACAGGGGTGAAAGCTTTCTTT CASSTTGVKAFF
TRBJ2-5 TRBV6-4 - - TGTGCCAGCAGGGAAATTGAAGCAGGGAACTTC CASREIEAGNF
TRBJ2-3 TRBV5-1 TRBD2 - TGCGCCAGCAGCTTGACACTAGCGGGAGGAGCGGATACGCAGTATTTT CASSLTLAGGADTQYF
TRBJ1-5 TRBV5-6 - few TGTGCCAGCAGCTTGATAGACCCCTTTATAGCAATAAACAATCAGCCCCAGCATTTT CASSLIDPFIAINNQPQHF
TRBJ2-7 TRBV27 TRBD2 - TGTGCCAGCGGCCCGGTGGTTATTAGCGGGAGGTCGAGTTACGAGCAGTACTTC CASGPVVISGRSSYEQYF
TRBJ1-1 TRBV5-1 TRBD1 - TGCGCCAGCAGTTCCCGGACAGGGAGCACTGAAGCTTTCTTT CASSSRTGSTEAFF
TRBJ2-1 TRBV6-1 TRBD2 - TGTGCCAGCAGACCGCGGGGGTGGGCACGCAATGAGCAGTTCTTC CASRPRGWARNEQFF
TRBJ2-1 TRBV7-6 TRBD2 - TGTGCCAGCAGCCCCGGGACTAGCGGGAAGGAGCAGTTCTTC CASSPGTSGKEQFF
TRBJ2-1 TRBV6-6 - - TGTGCCAGCAGTTACTCGACCCGGAGTGGTGAGCAGTTCTTC CASSYSTRSGEQFF
TRBJ1-3 TRBV2 - - TGTGCCAGCAGTGAAGGACGCGGCCCCTCTGGAAACACCATATATTTT CASSEGRGPSGNTIYF
TRBJ1-1 TRBV25-1 - - TGTGCCAGCAGTGAAATGGTGGGAGGAAACACTGAAGCTTTCTTT CASSEMVGGNTEAFF
TRBJ2-7 TRBV18 TRBD1 - TGTGCCAGCTCACCAACGGGACAGGGGTTGTACGAGCAGTACTTC CASSPTGQGLYEQYF
TRBJ2-7 TRBV5-1 - - TGCGCCAGCAGCCCATCTCCTACGTACGAGCAGTACTTC CASSPSPTYEQYF
TRBJ1-5 TRBV2 - - TGTGCCAGCGCCCGGGACACTAGCAATCAGCCCCAGCATTTT CASARDTSNQPQHF
TRBJ1-1 TRBV5-8 - - TGTGCCAGCAGCTTGGACAGGAAGACTGAAGCTTTCTTT CASSLDRKTEAFF
TRBJ1-2 TRBV9 TRBD1 - TGTGCCAGCAGCGCTACAGGGGGCGCGTATGGCTACACCTTC CASSATGGAYGYTF
TRBJ1-2 TRBV7-8 TRBD1 - TGTGCCAGCAGCTCGAGAACCGGGACAGGGGACTATGGCTACACCTTC CASSSRTGTGDYGYTF
TRBJ2-1 TRBV28 - once TGTGCCAGCAGGCCTCTGGGGCGTGAGCAGTTCTTC CASRPLGREQFF
TRBJ1-6 TRBV28 - - TGTGCCAGCAGTTACCCGGCGGATAATTCACCCCTCCACTTT CASSYPADNSPLHF
TRBJ1-2 TRBV29-1 TRBD1 few TGCAGCGTTAACCAGGGGGTAAATGGTGGCTACACCTTC CSVNQGVNGGYTF
TRBJ2-1 TRBV6-1 - - TGTGCCAGCACTACTACAGGGAAGGTCGCCAATGAGCAGTTCTTC CASTTTGKVANEQFF
TRBJ2-7 TRBV18 TRBD2 - TGTGCCAGCTCACCCCTACCTCTAGCGGGATCCTACGAGCAGTACTTC CASSPLPLAGSYEQYF
TRBJ2-2 TRBV7-9 TRBD2 - TGTGCCAGCAGCTTGACACCGGGACTAGCGACCGGGGAGCTGTTTTTT CASSLTPGLATGELFF
TRBJ2-7 TRBV19 - - TGTGCCACCAGTGATTTGGGACTCTACGAGCAGTACTTC CATSDLGLYEQYF
TRBJ2-7 TRBV30 - - TGTGCCTGGAGTCCCCAAGGGGCCTACGAGCAGTACTTC CAWSPQGAYEQYF
TRBJ1-1 TRBV30 - once TGTGCCTGGAGTGTACTCCGCTCCCAAACTGAAGCTTTCTTT CAWSVLRSQTEAFF
TRBJ2-7 TRBV4-1 TRBD1 few TGCGCCAGCAGCCACCTACTCAGGGGGACAGAGATAGACTACGAGCAGTACTTC CASSHLLRGTEIDYEQYF
TRBJ2-3 TRBV5-4 - - TGTGCCAGCAGCACCCGGGACTTAGGCACAGATACGCAGTATTTT CASSTRDLGTDTQYF
TRBJ2-7 TRBV2 TRBD2 - TGTGCCAGCAGTGAAACTAGCGGGGCAACTACTGCCTCCTACGAGCAGTACTTC CASSETSGATTASYEQYF
TRBJ1-1 TRBV15 - - TGTGCCACCAGTACAGCGAACACTGAAGCTTTCTTT CATSTANTEAFF
TRBJ2-7 TRBV29-1 TRBD2 - TGCAGCGTTGTGTGGACTAGAAGTTACGAGCAGTACTTC CSVVWTRSYEQYF
TRBJ1-4 TRBV5-5 - - TGTGCCAGCAGCTCCTGGAGGCAGGGGATTGAAAAACTGTTTTTT CASSSWRQGIEKLFF
TRBJ1-4 TRBV7-9 TRBD1 - TGTGCCAGCAGCTACTTAGGACAGGGGGCTAATGAAAAACTGTTTTTT CASSYLGQGANEKLFF
TRBJ1-2 TRBV5-4 - - TGTGCCAGCAGCCCATCCGCGGGGGACCATGGCTACACCTTC CASSPSAGDHGYTF
TRBJ1-5 TRBV28 - - TGTGCCAGCACTACTCTTGGTCAGCCCCAGCATTTT CASTTLGQPQHF
TRBJ2-7 TRBV27 - once TGTGCCAGCAGTTCCGGAGGGCCCTACGAGCAGTACTTC CASSSGGPYEQYF
TRBJ2-1 TRBV29-1 TRBD2 - TGCAGCGTTGATAGTCTAGCGGGAGGTGAGCAGTTCTTC CSVDSLAGGEQFF
TRBJ1-6 TRBV5-6 - - TGTGCCAGCAGCTTCGCAGGGGTGTCCTATAATTCACCCCTCCACTTT CASSFAGVSYNSPLHF
TRBJ2-7 TRBV27 - once TGTGCCAGCAGAAGAACAGGAAAACCCTCCTACGAGCAGTACTTC CASRRTGKPSYEQYF
TRBJ1-5 TRBV5-1 - - TGCGCCAGCAGCTTGATCGGCGGTGAGCAGCCCCAGCATTTT CASSLIGGEQPQHF
TRBJ1-3 TRBV4-2 - - TGTGCCAGCAGCCAAGACAGCTCTGGAAACACCATATATTTT CASSQDSSGNTIYF
TRBJ1-4 TRBV5-1 TRBD1 - TGCGCCAGCACTCTAGGGGGCCCTAATGAAAAACTGTTTTTT CASTLGGPNEKLFF
TRBJ2-2 TRBV19 TRBD1 - TGTGCCAGTAGTATTGCAGGGGGCGGGGAGCTGTTTTTT CASSIAGGGELFF
TRBJ1-3 TRBV5-1 - - TGCGCCAGCAGGGCAGGACTTTTCTCTGGAAACACCATATATTTT CASRAGLFSGNTIYF
TRBJ1-6 TRBV5-1 TRBD1 few TGCGCCAGCAGGACACAGGGGGATCATTCACCCCTCCACTTT CASRTQGDHSPLHF
TRBJ2-1 TRBV5-4 TRBD2 few TGTGCCAGCAGCATAGGACTAGCGGGGGCAAATGAGCAGTTCTTC CASSIGLAGANEQFF
TRBJ2-3 TRBV7-9 - once TGTGCCAGCAGTCGGATCCAGGGCCGGAGAGAGATCACAGATACGCAGTATTTT CASSRIQGRREITDTQYF
TRBJ1-1 TRBV5-6 TRBD1 - TGTGCCAGCTTGGGACAGCACACTGAAGCTTTCTTT CASLGQHTEAFF